Listed below are T cell receptor beta chains from one sample, sequenced in a study of blood T cell repertoires in COVID-19. Repertoires were generated with immunoSEQ multiplex PCR, while TCRdb's copy carries only in-frame clones and drops some. This sample has 65,000 to 95,000 clones, with roughly three quarters found just once. Sequenced: peripheral blood. These receptors were collected from a man aged 55-75 years with COVID-19, enrolled during active disease. Both conserved end residues are part of each CDR3. Each record gives: J gene, V gene, D gene, clone size, CDR3 protein, CDR3 DNA. A D gene is named only where the DNA matches it firmly. Rows may omit the clone size; those that give it use once, few, many or a size class.

J gene: TRBJ1-1
V gene: TRBV13
D gene: .
clone size: many
CDR3 protein: CASSPPRQGNTEAFF
CDR3 DNA: TGTGCCAGCAGCCCGCCCCGGCAGGGGAACACTGAAGCTTTCTTT

J gene: TRBJ2-5
V gene: TRBV18
D gene: .
clone size: .
CDR3 protein: CASSPEMVEARPETQYF
CDR3 DNA: TGTGCCAGCTCACCCGAAATGGTAGAGGCCCGGCCTGAAACCCAGTACTTC

J gene: TRBJ1-5
V gene: TRBV10-3
D gene: .
clone size: .
CDR3 protein: CAISVVGNQPQHF
CDR3 DNA: TGTGCCATCAGTGTCGTCGGGAATCAGCCCCAGCATTTT

J gene: TRBJ2-1
V gene: TRBV9
D gene: TRBD2
clone size: .
CDR3 protein: CASSVAGSGTYNEQFF
CDR3 DNA: TGTGCCAGCAGCGTAGCTGGGAGCGGGACCTACAATGAGCAGTTCTTC

J gene: TRBJ1-5
V gene: TRBV5-1
D gene: TRBD1
clone size: .
CDR3 protein: CASREGQNQPQHF
CDR3 DNA: TGCGCCAGCAGAGAGGGACAGAATCAGCCCCAGCATTTT

J gene: TRBJ1-2
V gene: TRBV12-3/TRBV12-4
D gene: TRBD1
clone size: many
CDR3 protein: CASSLEGAYGYTF
CDR3 DNA: TGTGCCAGCAGTTTAGAGGGGGCCTATGGCTACACCTTC

J gene: TRBJ1-5
V gene: TRBV13
D gene: .
clone size: .
CDR3 protein: CASSLGPGARNQPQHF
CDR3 DNA: TGTGCCAGCAGCTTAGGCCCCGGAGCTCGCAATCAGCCCCAGCATTTT

J gene: TRBJ2-1
V gene: TRBV18
D gene: TRBD1
clone size: .
CDR3 protein: CASSPTGGSYNEQFF
CDR3 DNA: TGTGCCAGCTCACCCACAGGGGGCTCCTACAATGAGCAGTTCTTC

J gene: TRBJ2-5
V gene: TRBV5-1
D gene: TRBD1
clone size: .
CDR3 protein: CASGTAETQYF
CDR3 DNA: TGCGCCAGCGGGACAGCAGAGACCCAGTACTTC

J gene: TRBJ2-5
V gene: TRBV15
D gene: .
clone size: .
CDR3 protein: CATSPPASRETQYF
CDR3 DNA: TGTGCCACCAGCCCGCCGGCCTCCAGGGAGACCCAGTACTTC

J gene: TRBJ2-2
V gene: TRBV5-4
D gene: .
clone size: .
CDR3 protein: CASSFRQGQGGGELFF
CDR3 DNA: TGTGCCAGCAGCTTCCGACAAGGTCAAGGGGGCGGGGAGCTGTTTTTT

J gene: TRBJ1-2
V gene: TRBV29-1
D gene: .
clone size: .
CDR3 protein: CSVPGQPNYGYTF
CDR3 DNA: TGCAGCGTCCCTGGACAGCCTAACTATGGCTACACCTTC

J gene: TRBJ2-5
V gene: TRBV2
D gene: TRBD2
clone size: .
CDR3 protein: CASSPTSGVYQETQYF
CDR3 DNA: TGTGCCAGCAGTCCGACTAGCGGGGTGTACCAAGAGACCCAGTACTTC

J gene: TRBJ1-2
V gene: TRBV5-1
D gene: TRBD1
clone size: .
CDR3 protein: CASSPLSTGVEGYTF
CDR3 DNA: TGCGCCAGCAGCCCTTTGTCCACAGGGGTAGAGGGCTACACCTTC

J gene: TRBJ1-6
V gene: TRBV15
D gene: .
clone size: .
CDR3 protein: CATSNGGYNSPLHF
CDR3 DNA: TGTGCCACCAGCAACGGTGGCTATAATTCACCCCTCCACTTT

J gene: TRBJ1-3
V gene: TRBV7-9
D gene: .
clone size: .
CDR3 protein: CASPRGPGNTIYF
CDR3 DNA: TGTGCCAGCCCGCGGGGCCCTGGAAACACCATATATTTT

J gene: TRBJ2-7
V gene: TRBV14
D gene: TRBD2
clone size: .
CDR3 protein: CASSRTSGVAYEQYF
CDR3 DNA: TGTGCCAGCAGCAGAACTAGCGGGGTAGCCTACGAGCAGTACTTC

J gene: TRBJ2-5
V gene: TRBV2
D gene: TRBD2
clone size: .
CDR3 protein: CASSNSGVETQYF
CDR3 DNA: TGTGCCAGCAGCAACAGCGGGGTAGAGACCCAGTACTTC

J gene: TRBJ1-4
V gene: TRBV4-2
D gene: TRBD1
clone size: .
CDR3 protein: CASSQSGTGDEKLFF
CDR3 DNA: TGTGCCAGCAGCCAGTCCGGGACAGGGGATGAAAAACTGTTTTTT

J gene: TRBJ1-1
V gene: TRBV7-9
D gene: TRBD1
clone size: .
CDR3 protein: CASSLTPGTGDTEAFF
CDR3 DNA: TGTGCCAGCAGCTTAACCCCCGGGACAGGGGACACTGAAGCTTTCTTT

J gene: TRBJ2-7
V gene: TRBV6-5
D gene: .
clone size: .
CDR3 protein: CASRPTGHYEQYF
CDR3 DNA: TGTGCCAGCAGGCCCACCGGTCACTACGAGCAGTACTTC

J gene: TRBJ1-2
V gene: TRBV2
D gene: .
clone size: .
CDR3 protein: CASSDRGLGYGYTF
CDR3 DNA: TGTGCCAGCAGTGACCGAGGGTTGGGCTATGGCTACACCTTC

J gene: TRBJ2-5
V gene: TRBV19
D gene: .
clone size: .
CDR3 protein: CASSIDLGSQETQYF
CDR3 DNA: TGTGCCAGTAGTATAGATCTGGGCAGCCAAGAGACCCAGTACTTC

J gene: TRBJ2-1
V gene: TRBV19
D gene: .
clone size: .
CDR3 protein: CASSFPGAGSYNEQFF
CDR3 DNA: TGTGCCAGTAGTTTCCCTGGGGCGGGGTCTTACAATGAGCAGTTCTTC

J gene: TRBJ2-5
V gene: TRBV14
D gene: .
clone size: .
CDR3 protein: CASSQGARSETQYF
CDR3 DNA: TGTGCCAGCAGCCAAGGTGCCAGGTCGGAGACCCAGTACTTC